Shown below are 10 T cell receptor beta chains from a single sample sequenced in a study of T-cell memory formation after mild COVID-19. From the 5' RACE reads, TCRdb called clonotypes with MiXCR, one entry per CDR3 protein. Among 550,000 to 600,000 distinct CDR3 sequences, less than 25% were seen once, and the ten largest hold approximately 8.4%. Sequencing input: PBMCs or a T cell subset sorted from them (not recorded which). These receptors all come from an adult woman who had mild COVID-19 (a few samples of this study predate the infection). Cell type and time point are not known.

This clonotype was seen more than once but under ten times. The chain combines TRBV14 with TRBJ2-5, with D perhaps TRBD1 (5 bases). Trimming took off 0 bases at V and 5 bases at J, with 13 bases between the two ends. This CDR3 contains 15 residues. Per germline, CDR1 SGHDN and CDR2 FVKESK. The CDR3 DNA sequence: TGTGCCAGCAGCCAAGAGGGGCGGCTAAGGGAGACCCAGTACTTC. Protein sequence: CASSQEGRLRETQYF.

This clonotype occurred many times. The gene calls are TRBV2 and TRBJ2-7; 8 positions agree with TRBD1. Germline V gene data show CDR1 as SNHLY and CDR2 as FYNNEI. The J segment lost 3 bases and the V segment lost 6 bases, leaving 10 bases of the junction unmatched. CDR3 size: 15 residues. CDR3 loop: CASSLGQGANYEQYF. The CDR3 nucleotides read TGTGCCAGCAGCTTAGGGCAGGGGGCGAACTACGAGCAGTACTTC.

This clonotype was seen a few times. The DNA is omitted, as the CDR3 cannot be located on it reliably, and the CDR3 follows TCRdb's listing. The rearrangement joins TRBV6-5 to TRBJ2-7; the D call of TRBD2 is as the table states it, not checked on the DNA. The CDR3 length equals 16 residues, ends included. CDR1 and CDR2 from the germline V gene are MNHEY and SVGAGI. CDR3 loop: CASSTSGLAGSYEQYF.

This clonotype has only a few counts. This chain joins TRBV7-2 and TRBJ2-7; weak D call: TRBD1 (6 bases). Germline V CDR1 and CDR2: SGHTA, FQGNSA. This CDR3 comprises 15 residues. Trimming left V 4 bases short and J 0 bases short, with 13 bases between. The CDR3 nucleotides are TGTGCCAGCAGCTGGGGGCGGACCAGCTCCTACGAGCAGTACTTC. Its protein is CASSWGRTSSYEQYF.

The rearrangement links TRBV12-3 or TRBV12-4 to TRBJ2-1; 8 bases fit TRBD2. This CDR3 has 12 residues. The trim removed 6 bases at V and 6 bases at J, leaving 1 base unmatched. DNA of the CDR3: TGTGCCAGCAGGGGACTAGTCAATGAGCAGTTCTTC. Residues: CASRGLVNEQFF.

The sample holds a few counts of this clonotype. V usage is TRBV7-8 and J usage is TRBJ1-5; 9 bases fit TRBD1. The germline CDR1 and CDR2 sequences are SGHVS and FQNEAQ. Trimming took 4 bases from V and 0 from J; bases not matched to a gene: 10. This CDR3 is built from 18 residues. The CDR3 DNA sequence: TGTGCCAGCAGCTCGACGACAGGGGGAATCTATAGCAATCAGCCCCAGCATTTT. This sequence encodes CASSSTTGGIYSNQPQHF.

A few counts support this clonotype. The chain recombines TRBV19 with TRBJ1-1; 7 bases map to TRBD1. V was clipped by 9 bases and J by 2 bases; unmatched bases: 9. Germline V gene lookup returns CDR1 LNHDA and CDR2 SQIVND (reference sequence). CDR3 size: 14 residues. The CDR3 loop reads CASSIRQGNTEAFF. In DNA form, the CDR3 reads TGTGCCAGCAGCATAAGACAGGGTAACACTGAAGCTTTCTTT.

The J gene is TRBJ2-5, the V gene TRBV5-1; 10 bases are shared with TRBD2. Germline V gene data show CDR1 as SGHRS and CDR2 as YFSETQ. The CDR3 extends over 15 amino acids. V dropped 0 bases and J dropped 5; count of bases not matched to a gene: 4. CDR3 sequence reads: CASSLASGSSETQYF. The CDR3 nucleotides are TGCGCCAGCAGCTTGGCTAGCGGGAGTAGCGAGACCCAGTACTTC.

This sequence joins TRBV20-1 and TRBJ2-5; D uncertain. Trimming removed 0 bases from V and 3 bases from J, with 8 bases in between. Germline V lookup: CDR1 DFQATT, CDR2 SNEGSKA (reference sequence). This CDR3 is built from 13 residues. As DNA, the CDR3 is TGCAGTGCTAGAGATCTGCCAGAAGAGACCCAGTACTTC. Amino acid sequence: CSARDLPEETQYF.

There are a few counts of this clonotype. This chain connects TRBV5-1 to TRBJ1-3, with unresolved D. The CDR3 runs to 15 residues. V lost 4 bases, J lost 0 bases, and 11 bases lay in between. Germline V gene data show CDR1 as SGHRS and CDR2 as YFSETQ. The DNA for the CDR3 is TGCGCCAGCAGCATAAGTGGGAACTCTGGAAACACCATATATTTT. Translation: CASSISGNSGNTIYF.